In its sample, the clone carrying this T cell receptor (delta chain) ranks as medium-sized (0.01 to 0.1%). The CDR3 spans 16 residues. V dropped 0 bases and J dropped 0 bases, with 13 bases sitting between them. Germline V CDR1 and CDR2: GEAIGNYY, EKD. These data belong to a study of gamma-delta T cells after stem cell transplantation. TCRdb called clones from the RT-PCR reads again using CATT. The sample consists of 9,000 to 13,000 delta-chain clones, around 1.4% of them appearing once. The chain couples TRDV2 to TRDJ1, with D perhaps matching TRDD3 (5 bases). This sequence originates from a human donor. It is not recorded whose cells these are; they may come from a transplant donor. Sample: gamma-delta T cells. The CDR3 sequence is CACDTVGVGYTDKLIF. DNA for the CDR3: TGTGCCTGTGACACCGTGGGAGTGGGGTACACCGATAAACTCATCTTT.